Below, one T cell receptor beta chain is given with its context. The data were taken from a study of post-analysis software for immune sequencing data. Presence of unique molecular identifiers characterized the TCR beta cDNA libraries. TCRdb redid the calling of the PCR reads with MiXCR, one entry per CDR3 protein. The sample lists roughly 410,000 distinct CDR3 sequences; about a third were seen once. The sequenced material came from blood. The TCR sequence derives from a girl aged 5-17 years with multiple sclerosis.

The CDR3 DNA is TGTGCCAGCAGACCGGGACAGGGGGGAGGTCAGCCCCAGCATTTT. Translation gives CASRPGQGGGQPQHF. This chain connects TRBV6-6 to TRBJ1-5; 11 nucleotides match TRBD1. This CDR3 has 15 amino acids. Trimming took 6 bases from V and 6 from J; bases not matched to a gene: 7. CDR1 and CDR2 (germline): MNHNY, SVGAGI (reference sequence).